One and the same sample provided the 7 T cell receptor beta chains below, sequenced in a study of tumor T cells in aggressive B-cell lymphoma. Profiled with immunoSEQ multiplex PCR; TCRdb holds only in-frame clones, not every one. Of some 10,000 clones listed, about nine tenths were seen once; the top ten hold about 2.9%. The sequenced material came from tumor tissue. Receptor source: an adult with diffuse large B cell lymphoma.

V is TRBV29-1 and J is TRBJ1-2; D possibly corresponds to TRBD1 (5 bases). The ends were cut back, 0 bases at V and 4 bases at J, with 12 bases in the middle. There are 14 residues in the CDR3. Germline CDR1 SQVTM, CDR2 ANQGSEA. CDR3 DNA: TGCAGCGTTGAAGAACAGGACGTGGCCTATGGCTACACCTTC. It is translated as CSVEEQDVAYGYTF. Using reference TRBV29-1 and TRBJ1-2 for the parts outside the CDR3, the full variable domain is SAVISQKPSRDICQRGTSLTIQCQVDSQVTMMFWYRQQPGQSLTLIATANQGSEATYESGFVIDKFPISRPNLTFSTLTVSNMSPEDSSIYLCSVEEQDVAYGYTFGSGTRLTVV.

CDR3 sequence reads: CASSPSRGGGREIDTQYF. The CDR3 DNA follows: TGCGCCAGCAGCCCCTCCAGGGGAGGCGGGCGGGAGATAGATACGCAGTATTTT. The gene calls are TRBV4-1 and TRBJ2-3; possible D gene TRBD2, 7 bases. V gave up 4 bases and J gave up 5 bases, with 25 bases separating them. The CDR3 is made up of 18 amino acids. Germline V CDR1 and CDR2: MGHRA, YSYEKL.

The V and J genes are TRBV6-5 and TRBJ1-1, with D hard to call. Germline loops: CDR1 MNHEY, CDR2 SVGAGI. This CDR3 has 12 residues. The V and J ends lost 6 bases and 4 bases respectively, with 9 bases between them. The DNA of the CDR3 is TGTGCCAGCAGGGACTATCGCACTGAAGCTTTCTTT. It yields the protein CASRDYRTEAFF.

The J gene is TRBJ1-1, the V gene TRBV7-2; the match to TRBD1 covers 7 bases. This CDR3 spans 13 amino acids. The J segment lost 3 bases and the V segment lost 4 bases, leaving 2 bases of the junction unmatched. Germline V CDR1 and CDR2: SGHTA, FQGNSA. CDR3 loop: CASSSQGDTEAFF. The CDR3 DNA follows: TGTGCCAGCAGCTCCCAGGGGGACACTGAAGCTTTCTTT.

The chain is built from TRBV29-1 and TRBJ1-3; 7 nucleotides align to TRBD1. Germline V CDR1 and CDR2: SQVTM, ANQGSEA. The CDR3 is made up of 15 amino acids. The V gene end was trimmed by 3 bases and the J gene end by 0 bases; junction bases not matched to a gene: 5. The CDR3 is CSVDTGEPSGNTIYF. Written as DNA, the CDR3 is TGCAGCGTTGACACAGGGGAACCCTCTGGAAACACCATATATTTT. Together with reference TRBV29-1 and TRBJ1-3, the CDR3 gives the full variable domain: SAVISQKPSRDICQRGTSLTIQCQVDSQVTMMFWYRQQPGQSLTLIATANQGSEATYESGFVIDKFPISRPNLTFSTLTVSNMSPEDSSIYLCSVDTGEPSGNTIYFGEGSWLTVV.

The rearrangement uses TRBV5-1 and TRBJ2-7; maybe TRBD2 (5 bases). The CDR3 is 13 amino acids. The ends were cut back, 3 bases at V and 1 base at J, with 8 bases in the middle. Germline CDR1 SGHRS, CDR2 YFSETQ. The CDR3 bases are TGCGCCAGCAGCTCTCCGGGGTCCTACGAGCAGTACTTC. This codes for CASSSPGSYEQYF.

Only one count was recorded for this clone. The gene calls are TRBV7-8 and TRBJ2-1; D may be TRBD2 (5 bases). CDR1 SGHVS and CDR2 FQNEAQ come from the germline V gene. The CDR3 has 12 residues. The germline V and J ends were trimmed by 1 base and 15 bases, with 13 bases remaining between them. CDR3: CASSLDAGRPFF. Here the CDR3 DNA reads TGTGCCAGCAGCTTAGATGCGGGTCGGCCGTTCTTC.